One sample yielded the 23 T cell receptor beta chains listed below, sequenced in a study of circulating and synovial CD4+ cells in juvenile arthritis. This table comes from immunoSEQ multiplex PCR, and its TCRdb copy is limited to in-frame clones, with some not included. Found here are around 35,000 clones, 95% to 96% of them singletons; the top ten hold less than 0.2%. Sequencing input: CD4+ T cells from blood. Source of these receptors: a human donor with juvenile idiopathic arthritis.

The chain links TRBV7-9 to TRBJ2-1, with 7 bases matching TRBD2. The CDR3 consists of 19 residues. Trimming took 0 bases from V and 2 from J; bases not matched to a gene: 13. From germline, CDR1 is SEHNR and CDR2 FQNEAQ (reference sequence). CDR3 amino acids: CASSLAGPSPGGAYNEQFF. In nucleotides, the CDR3 is TGTGCCAGCAGCTTAGCGGGTCCCTCGCCGGGAGGCGCCTACAATGAGCAGTTCTTC. Complete variable domain (other parts from reference TRBV7-9 and TRBJ2-1): DTGVSQNPRHKITKRGQNVTFRCDPISEHNRLYWYRQTLGQGPEFLTYFQNEAQLEKSRLLSDRFSAERPKGSFSTLEIQRTEQGDSAMYLCASSLAGPSPGGAYNEQFFGPGTRLTVL.

The chain has TRBV7-6 and TRBJ2-3, with 9 bases identical to TRBD2. The CDR3 extends over 16 amino acids. The V and J ends lost 5 bases and 2 bases, in that order; junction bases with no gene match: 8. Germline V CDR1 and CDR2: SGHVS, FNYEAQ. The CDR3 is CASSPLAGAPTDTQYF. CDR3 bases: TGTGCCAGCAGCCCCTTAGCGGGGGCCCCCACAGATACGCAGTATTTT. Full variable domain (remainder filled in from reference TRBV7-6 and TRBJ2-3): GAGVSQSPRYKVTKRGQDVALRCDPISGHVSLYWYRQALGQGPEFLTYFNYEAQQDKSGLPNDRFSAERPEGSISTLTIQRTEQRDSAMYRCASSPLAGAPTDTQYFGPGTRLTVL.

As to this clone: A junction end diverges from the germline sequence, so it may reflect a read error. This chain uses TRBV7-7 with TRBJ2-5; 10 bases line up with TRBD2. The CDR3 is made up of 15 amino acids. Per germline, CDR1 SSHAT and CDR2 FNYEAQ (reference sequence). CDR3 DNA sequence: TGTGCTAGCAGCTTAGAGGGACTAGCGAGAGAGACCCAGTACTTC. Translating it yields CASSLEGLARETQYF.

The chain carries TRBV7-9 and TRBJ2-1; 11 nucleotides align to TRBD2. V shed 8 bases, J shed 4 bases, and the junction held 7 bases outside the gene matches. Germline V gene data show CDR1 as SEHNR and CDR2 as FQNEAQ (reference sequence). The CDR3 is made up of 15 amino acids. This CDR3 is CASSDRLAGYNEQFF. CDR3 in DNA: TGTGCCAGCTCGGACCGACTAGCGGGGTACAATGAGCAGTTCTTC.

This rearrangement joins TRBV29-1 to TRBJ1-2; D uncertain. This CDR3 is 13 amino acids long. The germline V and J ends were trimmed by 4 bases and 4 bases, with 13 bases remaining between them. Germline V gene data show CDR1 as SQVTM and CDR2 as ANQGSEA. The DNA of the CDR3 is TGCAGCGTTGTGGTACAGTCAACCTATGGCTACACCTTC. Amino acids: CSVVVQSTYGYTF.

The rearrangement joins TRBV5-1 to TRBJ2-1; 15 bases are a match to TRBD2. V lost 0 bases to trimming and J lost 7 bases; unmatched junction nucleotides: 8. CDR3 length: 18 residues. In germline, CDR1 is SGHRS, CDR2 YFSETQ. The CDR3 protein is CASSLAQGLAGGLNEQFF. CDR3 DNA: TGCGCCAGCAGCTTGGCCCAAGGACTAGCGGGGGGGCTAAATGAGCAGTTCTTC.

The chain has TRBV5-6 and TRBJ2-2; 8 bases are a match to TRBD2. V was pared by 0 bases and J by 0 bases, with 4 bases of the junction left unmatched. Germline CDR1 and CDR2: SGHDT and YYEEEE. CDR3 size: 17 residues. CDR3 loop: CASSLGAGGANTGELFF. CDR3 DNA: TGTGCCAGCAGCTTGGGGGCGGGAGGCGCGAACACCGGGGAGCTGTTTTTT.

The chain carries TRBV7-3 and TRBJ2-3; 9 bases fit TRBD2. CDR1 is SGHTA and CDR2 is FQGTGA in the germline V gene. CDR3 length: 15 amino acids. V lost 8 bases to trimming and J lost 3 bases; unmatched junction nucleotides: 9. CDR3 nucleotides: TGTGCCAGCCGTCCTGGGGCGGGGGGGACAGATACGCAGTATTTT. The encoded protein is CASRPGAGGTDTQYF. Supplemented by reference TRBV7-3 and TRBJ2-3, the full variable domain reads GAGVSQTPSNKVTEKGKYVELRCDPISGHTALYWYRQSLGQGPEFLIYFQGTGAADDSGLPNDRFFAVRPEGSVSTLKIQRTERGDSAVYLCASRPGAGGTDTQYFGPGTRLTVL.

This chain connects TRBV30 to TRBJ1-3; no reliable D call. The CDR3 runs to 14 residues. The germline V gene encodes CDR1 GTSNPN and CDR2 SVGIG (reference sequence). V was cut by 1 base and J by 0 bases, with 7 bases left in between. The CDR3 coding sequence is TGTGCCTGGAGTGGAGGGAGCTCTGGAAACACCATATATTTT. This sequence encodes CAWSGGSSGNTIYF.

The genes are TRBV2 and TRBJ2-1; D uncertain. Germline V lookup: CDR1 SNHLY, CDR2 FYNNEI. Trimming cost V 1 base and J 11 bases, with 9 bases left between them. The CDR3 runs to 12 residues. The CDR3 spells CASSEDGSKQFF. The CDR3 nucleotides are TGTGCCAGCAGTGAAGACGGGTCCAAGCAGTTCTTC.

V usage is TRBV29-1 and J usage is TRBJ1-1, with TRBD1 as a possible D gene (6 bases). This CDR3 has 12 amino acids. Germline CDR1 SQVTM, CDR2 ANQGSEA. V lost 3 bases, J lost 4 bases, and 9 bases lay in between. The CDR3 reads CSVDQGRTEAFF. CDR3 sequence (DNA): TGCAGCGTTGATCAGGGGCGCACTGAAGCTTTCTTT.

The rearrangement joins TRBV4-2 to TRBJ2-7; 9 bases agree with TRBD2. V was clipped by 3 bases and J by 3 bases; unmatched bases: 6. In germline, CDR1 is LGHNA, CDR2 YNFKEQ. The CDR3 loop spans 15 amino acids. The CDR3 reads CASSQDASGNYEQYF. The CDR3 nucleotides read TGTGCCAGCAGCCAGGACGCTAGCGGGAACTACGAGCAGTACTTC.

This rearrangement joins TRBV9 to TRBJ1-3; D is unclear. Deletions cut 0 bases from V and 0 bases from J, with 16 bases between. This CDR3 has 18 amino acids. Germline loops: CDR1 SGDLS, CDR2 YYNGEE. The CDR3 spells CASSVDLIGAGSGNTIYF. The CDR3 nucleotides are TGTGCCAGCAGCGTAGATCTGATAGGTGCGGGCTCTGGAAACACCATATATTTT.

The V and J genes are TRBV11-1 and TRBJ2-2, with 9 bases aligning to TRBD2. The CDR3 runs to 18 residues. After removal of 5 bases from V and 0 bases from J, the junction contained 10 bases not matched to a gene. Germline values: CDR1 SGHAT, CDR2 FQDESV (reference sequence). DNA of the CDR3: TGTGCCAGCAGCGGGCCGGGACTAGCAGAAACGAACACCGGGGAGCTGTTTTTT. It specifies CASSGPGLAETNTGELFF.

The rearrangement uses TRBV6-5 and TRBJ2-5; 10 bases fit TRBD1. Matching the DNA end better, TRBJ2-7 makes the J call doubtful. The CDR3 runs to 15 residues. Germline assignment: CDR1 MNHEY and CDR2 SVGAGI. The CDR3 reads CASSRQGALVDEQYF. The CDR3 DNA reads as TGTGCCAGCAGCCGACAGGGGGCGCTGGTAGACGAGCAGTACTTC.

Comment on this clone: The junction departs from the called germline gene at one end, perhaps through a read error. The same CDR3 is also encoded by other DNA sequences in this sample. The chain has TRBV9 and TRBJ1-6; possible D gene TRBD1, 5 bases. Germline V lookup: CDR1 SGDLS, CDR2 YYNGEE. This CDR3 is 20 amino acids long. The DNA of the CDR3 is TGTGCCAGCAGCGTAGGGTCGGGATCGGGGGAGAGCTCCTATAATTCCCCCCTCCACTTT. Translating gives CASSVGSGSGESSYNSPLHF.

The sample holds a few counts of this clone. V usage is TRBV29-1 and J usage is TRBJ1-3; TRBD1 aligns across 7 bases. Germline V gene sequence: CDR1 SQVTM, CDR2 ANQGSEA. The CDR3 sequence is 13 residues long. J gave up 1 base and V 5 bases, and 2 bases lay outside the gene matches. CDR3 bases: TGCAGCGTTAGGGGGCGTTCTGGAAACACCATATATTTT. Amino acid sequence: CSVRGRSGNTIYF.

The chain links TRBV15 to TRBJ1-2; 8 nucleotides line up with TRBD1. CDR3 length: 16 residues. J gave up 7 bases and V 5 bases, and 15 bases lay outside the gene matches. Germline values: CDR1 LNHNV, CDR2 YYDKDF (reference sequence). In DNA form, the CDR3 reads TGTGCCACCAGCCGGGACAGGCCCCCTATCTCCGCTGGCTACACCTTC. This codes for CATSRDRPPISAGYTF. The whole variable domain, remainder taken from reference TRBV15 and TRBJ1-2, is DAMVIQNPRYQVTQFGKPVTLSCSQTLNHNVMYWYQQKSSQAPKLLFHYYDKDFNNEADTPDNFQSRRPNTSFCFLDIRSPGLGDTAMYLCATSRDRPPISAGYTFGSGTRLTVV.

The chain carries TRBV19 and TRBJ2-2, with no clear D. The V end lost 6 bases, the J end lost 0 bases, and 8 bases lay between the germline ends. This CDR3 contains 14 residues. Germline V gene data show CDR1 as LNHDA and CDR2 as SQIVND (reference sequence). DNA for the CDR3: TGTGCCAGTAGCCACAGAGCGAACACCGGGGAGCTGTTTTTT. Translated, it gives CASSHRANTGELFF.

This clone is a singleton in its sample. The chain has TRBV10-3 and TRBJ2-5; TRBD2 agrees at 9 bases. The CDR3 has 16 residues. Per germline, CDR1 ENHRY and CDR2 SYGVKD. Trimming at V came to 4 bases and at J to 2 bases, leaving 8 bases not matched to a gene. The CDR3 spells CAISGIGGGGQETQYF. CDR3 nucleotides: TGTGCCATCAGTGGGATTGGCGGGGGGGGACAAGAGACCCAGTACTTC.

J is TRBJ1-2 and V is TRBV10-3; 8 bases match TRBD1. CDR3 length equals 17 residues. Germline V gives CDR1 ENHRY, CDR2 SYGVKD. Germline trimming cut 0 bases from V and 4 bases from J; bases unmatched to any gene: 10. The CDR3 DNA sequence: TGTGCCATCAGTGAGTCCCCGACAGGGGAAGCAGGCTATGGCTACACCTTC. It encodes CAISESPTGEAGYGYTF.

V gene TRBV6-6 combines with J gene TRBJ2-2; 9 positions agree with TRBD2. The CDR3 spans 16 residues. The germline V gene has CDR1 MNHNY and CDR2 SVGAGI (reference sequence). V shed 6 bases, J shed 5 bases, and the junction held 10 bases outside the gene matches. CDR3 loop: CASRTRGGASTGELFF. The CDR3 DNA sequence: TGTGCCAGCAGAACCCGCGGGGGGGCCTCTACCGGGGAGCTGTTTTTT.

In its sample, this clone was seen once. This sequence joins TRBV5-1 and TRBJ2-2; 7 nucleotides align to TRBD2. The CDR3 has 15 amino acids. Trimming at V came to 5 bases and at J to 2 bases, leaving 6 bases not matched to a gene. The germline V gene has CDR1 SGHRS and CDR2 YFSETQ. Here the CDR3 reads CASSSGTTNTGELFF. CDR3 in DNA: TGCGCCAGCAGTTCCGGGACTACCAACACCGGGGAGCTGTTTTTT.